Shown below are 20 T cell receptor beta chains from a single sample sequenced in a study of control samples from healthy donors and cancer patients. Produced via immunoSEQ multiplex PCR; TCRdb's table is partial and in-frame only. The data hold some 67,000 clones, with roughly 89% observed a single time. Sequencing was carried out using PBMCs. The receptors were gathered from a man in his 60s with lung cancer.

This chain uses TRBV5-6 with TRBJ1-1; TRBD1 agrees at 11 bases. CDR1 SGHDT and CDR2 YYEEEE come from the germline V gene. The J segment lost 1 base and the V segment lost 4 bases, leaving 9 bases of the junction unmatched. The CDR3 contains 17 residues. The CDR3 spells CASSLAGTGGKNTEAFF. The CDR3 DNA sequence: TGTGCCAGCAGCCTGGCCGGGACAGGGGGAAAGAACACTGAAGCTTTCTTT.

J is TRBJ1-1 and V is TRBV11-3; no clear D. This CDR3 is 13 amino acids long. V lost 3 bases to trimming and J lost 5 bases, with 10 bases between them. The germline CDR1 and CDR2 sequences are SGHNT and YENEEA. This chain's CDR3 is CASSFTRDTEAFF. The CDR3 region has the DNA TGTGCCAGCAGCTTTACACGGGATACTGAAGCTTTCTTT.

This sequence joins TRBV21-1 and TRBJ1-1. TRBV21-1 is termed a pseudogene. The CDR3 spans 13 residues. The CDR3 sequence: CASSKGRRTEAFF. CDR3 coding DNA: TGTGCCAGCAGCAAAGGGAGGAGGACTGAAGCTTTCTTT.

The V call is TRBV14, the J call TRBJ2-7; D is possibly TRBD2 (6 bases). CDR1 SGHDN and CDR2 FVKESK come from the germline V gene. The CDR3 is 13 amino acids. The V end lost 4 bases, the J end lost 6 bases, and 13 bases lay between the germline ends. The CDR3, as DNA: TGTGCCAGCAGCCGGGGCAGCGGGTTCGAGCAGTACGTC. It translates to CASSRGSGFEQYV.

The DNA for the CDR3 is TGTGCCAGCAGCTGGCGGTCAGGGGACACCGGGGAGCTGTTTTTT. Its translation: CASSWRSGDTGELFF. This sequence joins TRBV7-6 and TRBJ2-2, with D perhaps matching TRBD1 (6 bases). CDR3 length: 15 amino acids. Germline lookup yields CDR1 SGHVS and CDR2 FNYEAQ. The ends were cut back, 4 bases at V and 3 bases at J, with 12 bases in the middle.

The chain carries TRBV5-1 and TRBJ1-1, with D possibly TRBD1 on 5 matching bases. V lost 2 bases and J lost 5, with 16 bases in between. The germline CDR1 and CDR2 sequences are SGHRS and YFSETQ. CDR3 length equals 15 residues. The CDR3 loop reads CASSFRWDPRTEAFF. CDR3 in DNA: TGCGCCAGCAGCTTTCGATGGGACCCGCGGACTGAAGCTTTCTTT.

The V call is TRBV7-2, the J call TRBJ2-5; 9 bases agree with TRBD1. The CDR3 runs 14 residues. Germline V gene sequence: CDR1 SGHTA, CDR2 FQGNSA. The ends lost 5 bases at V and 5 bases at J; junction bases unmatched: 6. As DNA, the CDR3 is TGTGCCAGCAGCCCGGACAGGGGTGGCGAGACCCAGTACTTC. This codes for CASSPDRGGETQYF.

The rearrangement links TRBV5-1 to TRBJ1-6, with no clear D. The germline CDR1 and CDR2 sequences are SGHRS and YFSETQ. Trimming removed 0 bases at V and 0 bases at J, with 10 bases between. There are 17 residues in the CDR3. The CDR3 sequence is CASSLGLESSYNSPLHF. The CDR3 DNA follows: TGCGCCAGCAGCTTGGGTCTAGAGAGCTCCTATAATTCACCCCTCCACTTT.

J is TRBJ2-2 and V is TRBV18; 7 bases agree with TRBD2. Trimming removed 6 bases from V and 7 bases from J; junction bases left unmatched: 5. Germline loops: CDR1 KGHSH, CDR2 LQKENI. This CDR3 contains 13 residues. CDR3 region: CASSREVGGELFF. The DNA of the CDR3 is TGTGCCAGCTCTCGGGAGGTCGGCGGGGAGCTGTTTTTT.

The rearrangement uses TRBV19 and TRBJ1-6; D is undetermined. Trimming left V 0 bases short and J 9 bases short, with 12 bases between. The CDR3 has 15 residues. The germline CDR1 and CDR2 sequences are LNHDA and SQIVND (reference sequence). The CDR3 reads CASSIDQGISSPLHF. For the CDR3, the DNA is TGTGCCAGTAGTATAGATCAAGGGATATCTTCACCCCTCCACTTT.

This clone was seen a few times. The chain couples TRBV7-8 to TRBJ2-7; 9 bases are shared with TRBD2. CDR1 SGHVS and CDR2 FQNEAQ come from the germline V gene. V gave up 1 base and J gave up 1 base; unmatched junction bases: 5. CDR3 length: 16 residues. Here the CDR3 reads CASSLGGGGGSYEQYF. The CDR3 DNA reads TGTGCCAGCAGCTTAGGCGGCGGGGGGGGATCCTACGAGCAGTACTTC. Looking up the rest from reference TRBV7-8 and TRBJ2-7 gives the full variable domain: GAGVSQSPRYKVAKRGQDVALRCDPISGHVSLFWYQQALGQGPEFLTYFQNEAQLDKSGLPSDRFFAERPEGSVSTLKIQRTQQEDSAVYLCASSLGGGGGSYEQYFGPGTRLTVT.

The chain carries TRBV6-1 and TRBJ1-2, with 8 positions matching TRBD1. Germline CDR1 reads MNHNS; CDR2 reads SASEGT. There are 14 residues in the CDR3. V gave up 2 bases and J gave up 2 bases; unmatched junction bases: 1. The CDR3 loop is CASSERQGNYGYTF. As DNA, the CDR3 is TGTGCCAGCAGTGAACGACAGGGGAACTATGGCTACACCTTC.

The chain is built from TRBV4-1 and TRBJ1-1; unclear D gene. Germline V CDR1 and CDR2: MGHRA, YSYEKL. V was cut by 3 bases and J by 2 bases, with 19 bases left in between. The CDR3 loop spans 17 amino acids. This CDR3 is CASSHFWSGRTNTEAFF. The DNA for the CDR3 is TGCGCCAGCAGCCATTTTTGGTCGGGGAGGACCAACACTGAAGCTTTCTTT.

This clone was detected a few times. The V call is TRBV7-9, the J call TRBJ1-5; D unclear. Deletions cut 0 bases from V and 1 base from J, with 7 bases between. This CDR3 has 15 residues. Germline V gene sequence: CDR1 SEHNR, CDR2 FQNEAQ (reference sequence). Here the CDR3 reads CASSLAGISNQPQHF. In DNA form, the CDR3 reads TGTGCCAGCAGCTTAGCAGGGATCAGCAATCAGCCCCAGCATTTT.

The genes are TRBV18 and TRBJ2-2, with 7 bases that match TRBD1. V shed 3 bases and J 1 base; nucleotides not matched to a gene: 5. The CDR3 extends over 16 amino acids. Germline CDR1 reads KGHSH; CDR2 reads LQKENI. The CDR3: CASSPDRVENTGELFF. The CDR3 DNA follows: TGTGCCAGCTCACCCGACAGGGTAGAGAACACCGGGGAGCTGTTTTTT.

The CDR3 loop reads CASSLVPDTQYF. Here the CDR3 DNA reads TGCGCCAGCAGCTTGGTCCCTGATACGCAGTATTTT. The chain couples TRBV5-1 to TRBJ2-3; D remains unclear. The CDR3 is 12 residues long. Trimming took off 0 bases at V and 6 bases at J, with 5 bases between the two ends. Germline assignment: CDR1 SGHRS and CDR2 YFSETQ. Supplemented by reference TRBV5-1 and TRBJ2-3, the full variable domain reads KAGVTQTPRYLIKTRGQQVTLSCSPISGHRSVSWYQQTPGQGLQFLFEYFSETQRNKGNFPGRFSGRQFSNSRSEMNVSTLELGDSALYLCASSLVPDTQYFGPGTRLTVL.

The chain carries TRBV2 and TRBJ2-7; unclear D gene. Germline loops: CDR1 SNHLY, CDR2 FYNNEI. V dropped 4 bases and J dropped 5 bases, with 15 bases sitting between them. CDR3 length: 14 amino acids. As DNA, the CDR3 is TGTGCCAGCAGTGGGTGGTCCCTTAAGGACGAGCAGTACGTC. Translated: CASSGWSLKDEQYV.

This rearrangement joins TRBV6-4 to TRBJ1-6, with D uncertain. The CDR3 spans 15 residues. V was cut by 0 bases and J by 8 bases, with 11 bases left in between. Germline V gene sequence: CDR1 MRHNA, CDR2 SNTAGT. CDR3 in DNA: TGTGCCAGCAGTGACTCCCACAGCCTCCATTCACCCCTCCACTTT. It yields the protein CASSDSHSLHSPLHF.

The chain uses TRBV6-6 and TRBJ1-5, with D tentatively TRBD1 (6 bases). Germline CDR1 reads MNHNY; CDR2 reads SVGAGI (reference sequence). Trimming shortened V by 0 bases and J by 5 bases, and 14 bases separated the two germline ends. CDR3 size: 16 residues. CDR3 in DNA: TGTGCCAGCAGTTACTCATTCAGGGGACAAGATCAGCCCCAGCATTTT. Translation gives CASSYSFRGQDQPQHF.

This clone was seen only once. The rearrangement joins TRBV6-6 to TRBJ2-3; TRBD1 matches at 9 bases. Germline V lookup: CDR1 MNHNY, CDR2 SVGAGI (reference sequence). Trimming removed 6 bases from V and 0 bases from J; junction bases left unmatched: 4. The CDR3 extends over 15 amino acids. The CDR3 spells CASRDRGGSTDTQYF. The CDR3 bases are TGTGCCAGCAGGGACAGGGGAGGGAGCACAGATACGCAGTATTTT.